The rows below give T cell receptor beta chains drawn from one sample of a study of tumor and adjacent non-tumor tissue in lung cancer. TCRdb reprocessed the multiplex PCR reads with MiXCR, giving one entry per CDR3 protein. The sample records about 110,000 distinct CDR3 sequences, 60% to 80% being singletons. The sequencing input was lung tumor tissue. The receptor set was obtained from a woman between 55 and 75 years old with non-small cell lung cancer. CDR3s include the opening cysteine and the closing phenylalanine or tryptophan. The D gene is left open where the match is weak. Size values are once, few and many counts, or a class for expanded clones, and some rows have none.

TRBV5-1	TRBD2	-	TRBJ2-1	TGCGCCAGCAGAGCGGGAGAAACCTACAATGAGCAGTTCTTC	CASRAGETYNEQFF
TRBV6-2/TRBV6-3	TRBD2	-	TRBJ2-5	TGTATCAGCAGTACCGCCCGAAGCGGGGACCAAGAGACCCAGTACTTC	CISSTARSGDQETQYF
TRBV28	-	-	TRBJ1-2	TGTGCCAGCAACCAAGACGTCGAAACGGTACATGGCTACACCTTC	CASNQDVETVHGYTF
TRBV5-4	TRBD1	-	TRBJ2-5	TGTACCAACAGCTTTCGACAGGGGATAGGAGTGGAGACCCAGTACTTC	CTNSFRQGIGVETQYF
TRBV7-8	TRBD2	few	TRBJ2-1	TGTGCCAGCAGCTTAGAAAAGGCGGGGAGTACCCATTGGCGGGGGGACAATGAGCAGTTCTTC	CASSLEKAGSTHWRGDNEQFF
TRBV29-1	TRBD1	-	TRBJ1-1	TGCAGCGCCATACGTCAGGGGGCGAGGACTGAAGCTTTCTTT	CSAIRQGARTEAFF
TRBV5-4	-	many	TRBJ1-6	TGTGCCAGCAGCTTGGATGACAGAGATCATTCACCCCTCCACTTT	CASSLDDRDHSPLHF
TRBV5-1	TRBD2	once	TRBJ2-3	TGCACCAGCAACTGGCCCGTTCTAGCGGGGTCAACAGATACGCAGTATTTT	CTSNWPVLAGSTDTQYF
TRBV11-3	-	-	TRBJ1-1	TGTGCCAGCCAGGCCCGGGACGTCAAGACTGAAGCTTTCTTT	CASQARDVKTEAFF
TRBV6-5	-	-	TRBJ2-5	TGTGCCAGCCGAGGGGAAGTCCCTAGAGAGGCCCAGTACTTC	CASRGEVPREAQYF
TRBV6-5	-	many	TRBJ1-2	TGTGCCAGCAGTACCTCTCAGGGACGTGGCTACACCTTC	CASSTSQGRGYTF
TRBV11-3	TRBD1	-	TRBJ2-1	TGTGTCATCAGCTTAGGAGGACAGGTCTACAATGAGCAGTCCTTC	CVISLGGQVYNEQSF
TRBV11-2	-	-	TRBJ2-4	TGTGCCAGCAGCCACACCGGGACGGAAGACATTCAGTACTTC	CASSHTGTEDIQYF
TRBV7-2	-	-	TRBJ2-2	TGTGCCAGCAGCCCCAGGACTCCCTTCGGAGGCAGGGAGCTGTTTTTT	CASSPRTPFGGRELFF
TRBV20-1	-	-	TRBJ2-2	TGCAGTGATAGAGCCACGGGGCGTGGCACCGGGGAGCTGTTTTTT	CSDRATGRGTGELFF
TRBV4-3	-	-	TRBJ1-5	TGCGCCAGCAGCCAAGGTTCGGGGGAGCAGCCCCAGCATTTT	CASSQGSGEQPQHF
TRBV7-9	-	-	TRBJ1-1	TGTGCCAGCAGCTTAGAAGGAGTCAGGGGAACTGAAGCTTTCTTT	CASSLEGVRGTEAFF
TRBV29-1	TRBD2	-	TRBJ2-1	TGCAGCCTCATGGGTAAGCGGGAGTCCTTCAATGAGCAGTTCTTC	CSLMGKRESFNEQFF
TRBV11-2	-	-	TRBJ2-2	TGTACCATCAGCCTGCGGGACAACACCGGGGAGCTGTTTTTT	CTISLRDNTGELFF
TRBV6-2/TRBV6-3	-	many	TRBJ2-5	TGTGCCAGCAGTTTTTCCGCGGTCCAAGAGACCCAGTACTTC	CASSFSAVQETQYF
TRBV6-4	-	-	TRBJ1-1	TGTGCCAGCAGTGACTCTGGCAGGAACACTGAAGCTTTCTTT	CASSDSGRNTEAFF
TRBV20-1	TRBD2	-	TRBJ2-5	TGCAATGAAGGCCGACTAGCGGGCTACCACGAGACCCAGTACTTC	CNEGRLAGYHETQYF
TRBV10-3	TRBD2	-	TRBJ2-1	TGTGCCATCAGTGAACCGGGACTAGCGGATGGATACAATGAGCATTTCTTC	CAISEPGLADGYNEHFF
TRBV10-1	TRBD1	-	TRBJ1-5	TGCGCCAGCACGATCATGCGAGGGACAGGAAGCAATCAGCCCCAGCATTTT	CASTIMRGTGSNQPQHF
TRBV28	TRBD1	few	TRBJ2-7	TGTGCCAGCAGTTTCCTAAGTGAACAGGGGGCGCAGGGGCGCGAGCAGTACTTT	CASSFLSEQGAQGREQYF
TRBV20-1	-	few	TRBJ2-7	TGCAGTGCTAGAACTAGAGGGATCCTCTACGAGCAGTACTTC	CSARTRGILYEQYF
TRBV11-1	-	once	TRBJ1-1	TGTGCCAGCAGCTTGGAGAGACACCTGGACAATGAAGCTTTCTTT	CASSLERHLDNEAFF
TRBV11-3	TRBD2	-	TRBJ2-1	TGCGCCAGCAGCCTAGAGTTAAATAGCGGGAGCCACAATGAGCAGTTCTTC	CASSLELNSGSHNEQFF
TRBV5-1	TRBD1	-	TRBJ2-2	TGCGCCAGGAGCCTGCGGACAGGGGATGGGGAGCTGTTATTT	CARSLRTGDGELLF
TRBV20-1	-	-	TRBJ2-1	TGCAGTGCAGTAGCAGTAGGTTTCTACAATGAGCAGTTCTTC	CSAVAVGFYNEQFF
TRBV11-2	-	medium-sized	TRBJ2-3	TGTGCCAGCAGCTTAGAGCCCCGAGGTGGGAATACGCAGTATTTT	CASSLEPRGGNTQYF
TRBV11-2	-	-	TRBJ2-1	TGTACCATCAGCTTAACTCGAGTAGGTGAGCACTTCTTC	CTISLTRVGEHFF
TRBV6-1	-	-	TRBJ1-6	TGTGCCAGCAGCGGCGATGGCGGGCCATCACCCCTCTACTTT	CASSGDGGPSPLYF
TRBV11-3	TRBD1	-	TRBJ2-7	TGTGCTAGCAGCTTGCGACAGGGGACTTCTTACAAGCAGTACTTC	CASSLRQGTSYKQYF
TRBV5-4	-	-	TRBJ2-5	TGTGCCAGCAGCCCCCGGATGAACAGCGTTGAAGAGACCCAGTACTTC	CASSPRMNSVEETQYF
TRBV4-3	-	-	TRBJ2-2	TGTGCCAGCAGCCGAGAGTGTGGGGCAATGGGGGAGCTGTTTTTT	CASSRECGAMGELFF
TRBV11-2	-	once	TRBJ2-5	TGTGCCAGCAGTTCGAGAGGGACAAGGGGCGGGACCCAGTACTTC	CASSSRGTRGGTQYF
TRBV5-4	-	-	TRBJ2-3	TGTGCCAGCAGCTTGTTCCTGGATACGCAGTTTTTT	CASSLFLDTQFF
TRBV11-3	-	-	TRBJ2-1	TGTGCCAGCAGCTTAAAGTTGACAAGCGGAAGCCACAATGATCAGTTCTTC	CASSLKLTSGSHNDQFF
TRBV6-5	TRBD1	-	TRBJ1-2	TGTGCCAGCAGTAGGGTCGGGACAGACTATGACTACACCTTC	CASSRVGTDYDYTF
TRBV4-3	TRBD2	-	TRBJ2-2	TGCGCCAACAGCCTCACCCGGGGAGGGGCTGGCGGGGAGCTGCTTTTT	CANSLTRGGAGGELLF